The rows below give T cell receptor beta chains drawn from one sample of a study of identical twins. TCRdb used MiXCR to reprocess the 5' RACE reads, holding one entry per CDR3 protein. The sample consists of 450,000 to 500,000 distinct CDR3 sequences, roughly an eighth of them appearing once. This same sample was also part of a study on yellow fever vaccine responses in identical twins.

The sample taken for sequencing was CD4+ T cells sorted from blood. The receptors come from a woman younger than 35 in good health. The CDR3 runs from the conserved cysteine through the conserved F or W. The D gene is left open where the match is weak. Clone size appears in some rows only: once, few, many, or a class for an expanded clone.

cdr3_aa | cdr3_nt | d_call | clone_size | j_call | v_call
CASSPGRTAGAFF | TGTGCCAGCAGTCCCGGACGCACCGCTGGGGCTTTCTTT | - | many | TRBJ1-1 | TRBV28
CAWTPLAGLRDTQYF | TGTGCCTGGACTCCCCTAGCGGGTCTTCGGGATACGCAGTATTTT | TRBD2 | - | TRBJ2-3 | TRBV30
CASSLNGRSEQYF | TGTGCCAGCAGTTTGAACGGAAGGAGCGAGCAGTACTTC | - | few | TRBJ2-7 | TRBV27
CASSASKKGPETQYF | TGTGCCAGCAGTGCATCGAAAAAGGGGCCCGAGACCCAGTACTTC | - | - | TRBJ2-5 | TRBV25-1
CATSLSGRAFNEQFF | TGTGCCACCTCACTTAGCGGGAGGGCCTTCAATGAGCAGTTCTTC | TRBD2 | few | TRBJ2-1 | TRBV25-1
CASSLDRARNTEAFF | TGTGCCAGCAGCCTCGACAGGGCACGGAACACTGAAGCTTTCTTT | TRBD1 | - | TRBJ1-1 | TRBV7-2
CASSKLNRRVAKNIQYF | TGTGCCAGCAGCAAACTCAATAGAAGGGTAGCCAAAAACATTCAGTACTTC | - | few | TRBJ2-4 | TRBV21-1
CASSPDLLSAHFYNEQFF | TGTGCCAGCAGCCCCGACTTGTTAAGTGCCCATTTTTACAATGAGCAGTTCTTC | - | few | TRBJ2-1 | TRBV28
CASSSSPGVNQPQHF | TGTGCCAGCAGCTCGAGTCCAGGGGTGAATCAGCCCCAGCATTTT | - | few | TRBJ1-5 | TRBV7-8
CSVFVSFHNEQFF | TGCAGCGTTTTCGTCTCGTTCCACAATGAGCAGTTCTTC | - | few | TRBJ2-1 | TRBV29-1
CASSFSLRRIGNTEAFF | TGTGCCAGCAGCTTCAGCTTGAGGCGTATCGGGAACACTGAAGCTTTCTTT | - | - | TRBJ1-1 | TRBV7-8
CASSLTAETQYF | TGCGCCAGCAGCCTGACTGCGGAGACCCAGTACTTC | - | few | TRBJ2-5 | TRBV5-1
CSAKEGQGNYGYTF | TGCAGTGCCAAGGAGGGACAGGGGAACTATGGCTACACCTTC | TRBD1 | - | TRBJ1-2 | TRBV20-1
CASSVDRGGTEAFF | TGTGCCAGCAGTGTCGACAGGGGAGGAACTGAAGCTTTCTTT | TRBD1 | few | TRBJ1-1 | TRBV2
CSARPYNEQFF | TGCAGTGCTAGACCTTACAATGAGCAGTTCTTC | - | - | TRBJ2-1 | TRBV20-1
CASSLVTAEAFF | TGTGCCAGCAGCTTAGTAACAGCTGAAGCTTTCTTT | - | many | TRBJ1-1 | TRBV7-9
CSVGHSGETQYF | TGCAGCGTTGGGCATTCGGGGGAGACCCAGTACTTC | - | few | TRBJ2-5 | TRBV29-1
CAYGRFEQYF | TGTGCCTACGGGAGGTTCGAGCAGTACTTC | TRBD2 | few | TRBJ2-7 | TRBV30
CAISESRSKTNEKLFF | TGTGCCATCAGTGAGTCAAGGAGTAAAACTAATGAAAAACTGTTTTTT | - | - | TRBJ1-4 | TRBV10-3
CASSWTGQNEQYF | TGTGCCAGTAGTTGGACAGGACAAAACGAGCAGTACTTC | TRBD1 | many | TRBJ2-7 | TRBV2
CASSNTRDEQFF | TGTGCCAGCAGCAACACCCGGGATGAGCAGTTCTTC | - | - | TRBJ2-1 | TRBV6-2/TRBV6-3
CASSQGQSGNTIYF | TGTGCCAGCAGCCAAGGGCAGTCTGGAAACACCATATATTTT | - | - | TRBJ1-3 | TRBV3-1
CASRSNFNQPQHF | TGTGCCTCCAGAAGCAATTTCAATCAGCCCCAGCATTTT | - | many | TRBJ1-5 | TRBV12-3/TRBV12-4
CASSPRSEAYGYTF | TGTGCCAGCTCACCACGGTCAGAGGCCTATGGCTACACCTTC | - | once | TRBJ1-2 | TRBV18
CSVELAGVHYEQYF | TGCAGCGTTGAACTCGCAGGTGTACACTACGAGCAGTACTTC | - | - | TRBJ2-7 | TRBV29-1
CSAIEWDEQYF | TGCAGTGCTATCGAATGGGACGAGCAGTACTTC | - | few | TRBJ2-7 | TRBV20-1
CAISESEQGARGGEQFF | TGTGCCATCAGTGAGTCAGAACAGGGTGCCCGAGGGGGTGAGCAGTTCTTC | - | many | TRBJ2-1 | TRBV10-3
CASSIGYEQFF | TGTGCCAGCAGCATCGGCTATGAGCAGTTCTTC | - | many | TRBJ2-1 | TRBV6-2/TRBV6-3
CASSSGQGPNQPQHF | TGCGCCAGCAGCTCTGGGCAGGGGCCCAATCAGCCCCAGCATTTT | - | few | TRBJ1-5 | TRBV5-1
CSASGPTDTQYF | TGCAGTGCTAGCGGGCCCACAGATACGCAGTATTTT | - | many | TRBJ2-3 | TRBV20-1
CASSQSDRGQGQPQHF | TGTGCCAGCAGCCAATCTGACAGGGGGCAGGGTCAGCCCCAGCATTTT | TRBD1 | few | TRBJ1-5 | TRBV16
CAISAGNSNQPQHF | TGTGCCATCAGTGCCGGGAATAGCAATCAGCCCCAGCATTTT | - | few | TRBJ1-5 | TRBV10-3
CASSSRLDTQYF | TGTGCCAGCAGCAGCCGGTTGGATACGCAGTATTTT | - | many | TRBJ2-3 | TRBV7-9
CASSSETSGSTDTQYF | TGTGCCAGCAGCTCTGAGACTAGCGGGAGCACAGATACGCAGTATTTT | TRBD2 | - | TRBJ2-3 | TRBV9
CASNAGQVYTGELFF | TGTGCCAGCAACGCGGGACAGGTCTACACCGGGGAGCTGTTTTTT | TRBD1 | few | TRBJ2-2 | TRBV12-3/TRBV12-4
CASSDERGGYNEQFF | TGTGCCAGCAGTGACGAGCGGGGGGGGTACAATGAGCAGTTCTTC | TRBD2 | - | TRBJ2-1 | TRBV2
CASLLGTSGYNEQFF | TGTGCCAGCCTATTGGGGACTAGCGGCTACAATGAGCAGTTCTTC | TRBD2 | - | TRBJ2-1 | TRBV7-2
CASSTLAGASAGELFF | TGTGCCAGCAGCACACTAGCGGGGGCCTCGGCCGGGGAGCTGTTTTTT | TRBD2 | - | TRBJ2-2 | TRBV9